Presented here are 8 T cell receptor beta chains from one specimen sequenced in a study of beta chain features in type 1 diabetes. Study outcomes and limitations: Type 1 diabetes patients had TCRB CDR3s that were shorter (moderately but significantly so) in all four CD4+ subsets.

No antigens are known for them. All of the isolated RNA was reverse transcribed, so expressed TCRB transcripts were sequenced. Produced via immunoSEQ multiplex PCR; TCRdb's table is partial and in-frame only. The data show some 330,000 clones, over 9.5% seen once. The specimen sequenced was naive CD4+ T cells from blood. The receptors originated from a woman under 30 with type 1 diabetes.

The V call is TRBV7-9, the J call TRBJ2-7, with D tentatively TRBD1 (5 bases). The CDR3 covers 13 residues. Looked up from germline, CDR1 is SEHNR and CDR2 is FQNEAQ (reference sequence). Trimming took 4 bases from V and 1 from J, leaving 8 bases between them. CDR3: CASSSTVSYEQYF. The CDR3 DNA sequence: TGTGCCAGCAGCTCGACAGTTTCCTACGAGCAGTACTTC.

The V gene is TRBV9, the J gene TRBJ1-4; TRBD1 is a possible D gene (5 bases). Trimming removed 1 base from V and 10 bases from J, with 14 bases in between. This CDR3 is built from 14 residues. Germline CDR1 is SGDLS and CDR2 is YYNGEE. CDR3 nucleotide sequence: TGTGCCAGCAGCGTAAATGGGGACGGGGGAAAACTGTTTTTT. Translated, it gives CASSVNGDGGKLFF.

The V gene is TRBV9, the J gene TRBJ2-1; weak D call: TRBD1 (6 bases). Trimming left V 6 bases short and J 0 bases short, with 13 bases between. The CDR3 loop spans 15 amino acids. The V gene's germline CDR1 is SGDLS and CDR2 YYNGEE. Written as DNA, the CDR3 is TGTGCCAGCAATGGGGGCGGACGCTCCTACAATGAGCAGTTCTTC. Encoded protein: CASNGGGRSYNEQFF.

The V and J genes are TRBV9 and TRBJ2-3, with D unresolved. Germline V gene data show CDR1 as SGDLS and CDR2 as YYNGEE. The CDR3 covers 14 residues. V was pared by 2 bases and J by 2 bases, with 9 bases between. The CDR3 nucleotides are TGTGCCAGCAGCGTGTCCCCGTTCACAGATACGCAGTATTTT. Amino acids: CASSVSPFTDTQYF.

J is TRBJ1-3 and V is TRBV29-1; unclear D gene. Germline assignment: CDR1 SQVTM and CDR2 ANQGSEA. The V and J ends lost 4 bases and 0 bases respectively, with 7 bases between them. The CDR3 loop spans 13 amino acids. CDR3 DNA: TGCAGCGTTGGACACAACTCTGGAAACACCATATATTTT. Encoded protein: CSVGHNSGNTIYF.

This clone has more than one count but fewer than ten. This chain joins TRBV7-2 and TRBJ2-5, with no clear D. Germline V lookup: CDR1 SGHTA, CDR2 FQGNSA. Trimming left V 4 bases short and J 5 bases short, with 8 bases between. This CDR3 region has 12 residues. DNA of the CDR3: TGTGCCAGCAGCTGGAGTGTGGAGACCCAGTACTTC. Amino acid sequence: CASSWSVETQYF.

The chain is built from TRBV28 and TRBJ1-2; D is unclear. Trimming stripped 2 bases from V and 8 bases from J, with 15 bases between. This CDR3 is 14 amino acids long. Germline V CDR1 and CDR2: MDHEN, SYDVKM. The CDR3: CASSLLAGERGYTF. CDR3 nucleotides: TGTGCCAGCAGTTTACTGGCGGGCGAGAGGGGCTACACCTTC.

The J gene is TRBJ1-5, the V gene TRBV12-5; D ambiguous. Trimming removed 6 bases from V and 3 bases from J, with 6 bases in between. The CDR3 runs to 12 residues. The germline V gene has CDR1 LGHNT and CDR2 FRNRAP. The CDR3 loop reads CASGPSNQPQHF. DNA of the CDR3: TGTGCTAGTGGCCCCTCCAATCAGCCCCAGCATTTT.